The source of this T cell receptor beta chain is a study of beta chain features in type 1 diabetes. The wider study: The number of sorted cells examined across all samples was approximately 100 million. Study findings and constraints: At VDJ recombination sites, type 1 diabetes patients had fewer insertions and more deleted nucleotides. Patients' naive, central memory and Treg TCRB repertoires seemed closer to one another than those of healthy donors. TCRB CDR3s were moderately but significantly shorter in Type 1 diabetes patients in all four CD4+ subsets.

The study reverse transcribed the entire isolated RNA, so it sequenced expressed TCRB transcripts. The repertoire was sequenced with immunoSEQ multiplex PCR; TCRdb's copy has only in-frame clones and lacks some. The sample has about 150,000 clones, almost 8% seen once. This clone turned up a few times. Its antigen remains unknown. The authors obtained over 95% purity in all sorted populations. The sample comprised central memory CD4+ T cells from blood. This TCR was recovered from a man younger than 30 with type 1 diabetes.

CDR3 sequence (DNA): TGTGCCAGTACAGATACCGGGACAGGCACCTACGAGCAGTACTTC. Its protein product is CASTDTGTGTYEQYF. The V gene is TRBV19, the J gene TRBJ2-7; 8 bases are shared with TRBD1. The trim removed 7 bases at V and 2 bases at J, leaving 10 bases unmatched. Germline assignment: CDR1 LNHDA and CDR2 SQIVND (reference sequence). This CDR3 region has 15 residues.